This TCR beta chain is from a study of OX40 agonist ivuxolimab in advanced cancers. Whole-study context: An agonistic human IgG2 monoclonal antibody against OX40 (CD134) was given.

The assay was immunoSEQ multiplex PCR, and TCRdb's table has in-frame clones only and misses some. The sample has tens of thousands of clones, 80% to 90% seen once. This CDR3 contains 16 residues. CDR1 and CDR2 from the germline V gene are SGHTA and FQGNSA. V dropped 5 bases and J dropped 7; count of bases not matched to a gene: 9. In the case of this clone: Its antigen remains unknown.

Study observations and caveats: With doses of 0.1 to 3.0 mg/kg, CD4+ and CD8+ blood T cells had undergone clonal expansion by week 6. Patients who responded partially at 0.1-3.0 mg/kg showed clonal expansion ranking among the lowest.

The rearrangement links TRBV7-2 to TRBJ2-1; 12 bases fit TRBD2. The TCR sequence derives from an adult with an advanced solid tumor such as melanoma, head and neck, liver or kidney cancer. The material sequenced was CD4+ or CD8+ T cells sorted from blood, taken in a trial of the OX40 agonist ivuxolimab. CDR3 loop: CASSTRLAGVVNEQFF. The CDR3 nucleotides read TGTGCCAGCAGCACCAGACTAGCGGGAGTGGTGAATGAGCAGTTCTTC.